The rows below give T cell receptor beta chains drawn from one sample of a study of response to subunit inactivated influenza vaccine. TCRdb re-called the RT-PCR reads through MiXCR, storing one row per CDR3 protein. The profile shows almost 250,000 distinct CDR3 sequences, 12% of them singletons. The specimen comprised non-naive T cells sorted from PBMCs, sampled about 14 days before vaccination. The source of these receptors is a man aged 50 to 59 who received an inactivated influenza vaccine. Both conserved end residues are part of each CDR3. D genes are given only for firm matches. Clone size is shown for a subset of rows, as once, few, many or a class of expanded clone.

d_gene	v_gene	abundance	len	j_gene	CDR3nt	CDR3aa
-	TRBV14	few	13	TRBJ1-1	TGTGCCAGCAGCCAAGTCCCACTCGGGCGAGCTTTCTTT	CASSQVPLGRAFF
TRBD1	TRBV6-5	-	14	TRBJ1-3	TGTGCCAGCAGTTACGGGACAGGGGGCTCTACCATATATTTT	CASSYGTGGSTIYF
-	TRBV20-1	-	14	TRBJ1-2	TGCAGTGCTCCACCGGATGCGGGTTCCTATGGCTACACCTTC	CSAPPDAGSYGYTF
TRBD2	TRBV2	many	15	TRBJ2-1	TGTGCCAGCAGTGGTGCGGGACTAGCGGTCAATGAGCAGTTCTTC	CASSGAGLAVNEQFF
-	TRBV6-1	-	12	TRBJ2-1	TGTGCCAGCAGTGGTTCCAACAATGAGCAGTTCTTC	CASSGSNNEQFF
-	TRBV5-1	few	10	TRBJ2-7	TGCGCCAGCAGCGGGCCCCATTGGTACTTC	CASSGPHWYF
TRBD1	TRBV11-2	-	15	TRBJ1-1	TGTGCCAGCAGCCCCAGGGGACAGCTGAACACTGAAGCTTTCTTT	CASSPRGQLNTEAFF
-	TRBV6-5	many	14	TRBJ2-3	TGTGCCAGCAGTTATCGAAGACGCACAGATACGCAGTATTTT	CASSYRRRTDTQYF
TRBD2	TRBV28	-	20	TRBJ2-1	TGTGCCAGCAGTCTCGAGGAGCTAGTACCGGGACTAGGGTTCTTCAATGAGCAGTTCTTC	CASSLEELVPGLGFFNEQFF
TRBD1	TRBV28	few	13	TRBJ2-7	TGTGCCAGCATGGACAGGGCCTCCTACGAGCAGTACTTC	CASMDRASYEQYF
TRBD1	TRBV12-3/TRBV12-4	few	15	TRBJ1-5	TGTGCCAGCAGGGTGGACAGGGGCTTTAATCAGCCCCAGCATTTT	CASRVDRGFNQPQHF
-	TRBV20-1	-	15	TRBJ2-5	TGCAGTGCTAGAAACACCGGACGGAGCCAAGAGACCCAGTACTTC	CSARNTGRSQETQYF
-	TRBV7-2	-	13	TRBJ2-7	TGTGCCAGCAGCTTAGCCACGGGGACCGAGCAGTACTTC	CASSLATGTEQYF
TRBD2	TRBV5-1	few	15	TRBJ2-5	TGCGCCAGCGCCCCCCTGACGGGGGGGCAAGAGACCCAGTACTTC	CASAPLTGGQETQYF
-	TRBV27	few	16	TRBJ2-3	TGTGCCAGCAGTTACACTGGCGGTAGGGGCACAGATACGCAGTATTTT	CASSYTGGRGTDTQYF
-	TRBV5-1	many	16	TRBJ2-3	TGCGCCAGCAGCTTCCGCCGAGGAATAAGCACAGATACGCAGTATTTT	CASSFRRGISTDTQYF
TRBD1	TRBV5-1	-	15	TRBJ2-1	TGCGCCAGCAGCTTGGGACAGGGGGGCCTCAATGAGCAGTTCTTC	CASSLGQGGLNEQFF
TRBD2	TRBV5-1	many	16	TRBJ2-1	TGCGCCAGCAGCCTACAGGGACTAGCGGGATACAATGAGCAGTTCTTC	CASSLQGLAGYNEQFF
-	TRBV7-9	few	15	TRBJ2-7	TGTGCCAGCAGCCCCCAGTTCGCCGTCCCCTACGAGCAGTACTTC	CASSPQFAVPYEQYF
TRBD1	TRBV5-1	medium-sized	15	TRBJ2-3	TGTGCCAGCAGCTTGGGCCAGGGGGCCGCAGATACGCAGTATTTT	CASSLGQGAADTQYF